Sequencing of this T cell receptor beta chain was carried out in a study of blood T cells in healthy people across ages. Donors gave around 9.3 milliliters of peripheral blood apiece. In regard to this clonotype: What it binds is not known.

Trimming cost V 7 bases and J 5 bases; bases outside gene matches: 10. CDR1 KGHDR and CDR2 SFDVKD come from the germline V gene. The CDR3 loop spans 15 amino acids. Through a sample-barcoded 5' primer and a J-beta primer mix, a second PCR was run for roughly 7 to 12 cycles. One entry per CDR3 protein, called by TCRdb with MiXCR from the 5' RACE reads. Of about 2 million distinct CDR3 sequences listed, about 50% are singletons. Study observations and caveats: A strong correlation was seen between TCR beta diversity and naive T cell percentage.

Sequencing used blood. The V and J genes are TRBV24-1 and TRBJ2-5; 9 nucleotides agree with TRBD1. The receptor comes from a woman in her forties in good health. Written as DNA, the CDR3 is TGTGCCACCAGCCGCCGGGACAGGGATCGGGAGACCCAGTACTTC. This encodes CATSRRDRDRETQYF.